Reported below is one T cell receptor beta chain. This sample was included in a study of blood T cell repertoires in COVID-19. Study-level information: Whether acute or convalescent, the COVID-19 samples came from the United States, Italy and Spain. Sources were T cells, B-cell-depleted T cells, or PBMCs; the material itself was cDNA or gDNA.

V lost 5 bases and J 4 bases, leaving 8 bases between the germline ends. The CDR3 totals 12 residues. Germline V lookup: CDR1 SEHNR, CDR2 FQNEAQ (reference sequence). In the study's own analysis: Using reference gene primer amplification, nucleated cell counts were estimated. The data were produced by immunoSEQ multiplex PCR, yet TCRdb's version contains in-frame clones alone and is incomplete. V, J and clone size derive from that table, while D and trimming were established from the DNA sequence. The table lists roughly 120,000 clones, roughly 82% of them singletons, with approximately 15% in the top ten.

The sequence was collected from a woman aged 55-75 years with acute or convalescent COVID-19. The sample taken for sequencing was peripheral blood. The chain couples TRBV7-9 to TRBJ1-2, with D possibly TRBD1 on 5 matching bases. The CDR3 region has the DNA TGTGCCAGCAGCAGAGACAGCTATGGCTACACCTTC. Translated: CASSRDSYGYTF.